Reported below is one TCR beta chain. As yet, its antigen is unknown. The data derive from a study of Ad26.COV2.S vaccination and SARS-CoV-2 variants. Study overall: Into the muscle, Ad26.COV2.S was dosed once or twice, 56 days apart.

Libraries were prepared by immunoSEQ multiplex PCR; TCRdb keeps only in-frame clonotypes and omits some of them. The top ten clones hold 6.4% of a sample with hundreds of thousands of clones, roughly 90% of them seen once. Between the trimmed V and J ends, which lost 3 bases and 3 bases, there was a span of 15 bases. The CDR3 runs 16 residues. In germline, CDR1 is MNHEY, CDR2 SMNVEV (reference sequence). Whole-study findings and limits: Vaccine recipients and placebo recipients showed similar non-spike TCR breadth.

Treatment indicated: roughly 19 received Ad26.COV2.S at low or high dose, single or two shots; 5 received placebo; per-sample allocation not given. Specimens were obtained on day 63 following the first vaccine or placebo injection. Vaccine was an Ad26 vector expressing Wuhan-strain SARS-CoV-2 spike. This rearrangement joins TRBV27 to TRBJ2-1; TRBD1 might be the D (5 bases). Sequencing was performed on peripheral blood, taken in a trial of Ad26.COV2.S vaccine versus placebo. The clonotype comes from a person between 18 and 59 years old who received the Ad26.COV2.S COVID-19 vaccine or a placebo. The CDR3 sequence is CASSFVKAQGYNEQFF. The DNA of the CDR3 is TGTGCCAGCAGTTTTGTTAAGGCCCAGGGCTACAATGAGCAGTTCTTC.